The subject of this entry is one T cell receptor (beta chain). What it recognizes is unknown. CDR3 size: 15 residues. Germline assignment: CDR1 SGHTA and CDR2 FQGNSA. Trimming shortened V by 4 bases and J by 4 bases, and 14 bases separated the two germline ends. The source of the sample is a study of OX40 agonist ivuxolimab in advanced cancers. In the study overall: The drug used for patients, ivuxolimab, was an agonistic anti-OX40 (CD134) antibody. At doses from 0.01 to 10 mg/kg, patients were given intravenous ivuxolimab every 2 weeks.

Peripheral blood came from all dose cohorts at three timepoints. TCRdb keeps only in-frame clones here, not all; method: immunoSEQ multiplex PCR. Of about 61,000 clones in the sample, 92% were seen once. General observations from the study: Within 6 weeks, CD4+ and CD8+ blood T cells expanded clonally at 0.1 to 3.0 mg/kg.

This chain uses TRBV7-2 with TRBJ1-5; D is perhaps TRBD1 (6 bases). The sequenced sample was CD4+ or CD8+ T cells sorted from blood, obtained in a trial of the OX40 agonist ivuxolimab. The origin of this receptor is an adult with an advanced solid tumor such as melanoma, head and neck, liver or kidney cancer. CDR3 DNA sequence: TGTGCCAGCAGCTCCGGGCAGGGGAGAAATCAGCCCCAGCATTTT. Its protein is CASSSGQGRNQPQHF.